This T cell receptor beta chain was obtained from a study of graft-versus-host responses after intestinal transplantation. Overall study: Recipients obtained multivisceral, liver-intestinal, or isolated intestinal transplants. The recipients all started with anti-thymocyte globulin induction and then took tacrolimus and steroids for about 3 years.

The assay was immunoSEQ multiplex PCR, and TCRdb's table has in-frame clones only and misses some. The sample contains 90,000 to 130,000 clones, 93% of which appear only once. Trimming left V 7 bases short and J 0 bases short, with 16 bases between. This CDR3 contains 16 residues. Germline assignment: CDR1 MDHEN and CDR2 SYDVKM. In regard to this clone: Antigen specificity is unknown.

The sequence derives from a human donor who was the organ donor for an intestinal transplant. J is TRBJ2-1 and V is TRBV28; D might be TRBD2 (5 bases). This specimen consisted of unstimulated CD8+ T cells sorted from spleen or lymph node cells, obtained before transplant. The CDR3 coding sequence is TGTGCCAGCATCCCCCTCATCGGGAACTCCTACAATGAGCAGTTCTTC. Translation gives CASIPLIGNSYNEQFF.